This record covers a single TCR beta chain. Antigen specificity is unknown. One junction end does not reproduce the germline sequence, and a read error may be involved. The data originate from a study of tumor and adjacent non-tumor tissue in lung cancer. Study observations and caveats: Patients with more diverse tumor TCRs had worse survival. In normal lung, the top 100 clones were significantly more dominant than in tumor. Significantly higher TCR diversity was found in tumor than normal lung.

The library came from three nested PCR rounds adapted from ARM-PCR protocols. TCRdb re-called the multiplex PCR reads through MiXCR, storing one row per CDR3 protein. The table lists about 75,000 distinct CDR3 sequences, around two thirds of them singletons. RNA was extracted from bulk tissue without any cell sorting. The normal lung tissue was taken more than 3 cm from the tumor edge. Newly diagnosed lung cancer patients had thoracic surgery in China, August–late 2014, without prior chemotherapy. Germline V gene data show CDR1 as LGHNA and CDR2 as YSLEER. The CDR3 consists of 19 residues. The sample taken for sequencing was distant non-tumor lung tissue. This sequence originates from a woman between 50 and 59 years old with non-small cell lung cancer. The genes are TRBV4-3 and TRBJ2-6; possible D gene TRBD1, 6 bases. DNA of the CDR3: TGCACCAGCAGCCAAGATTTACCAGGGCCTGGGACAGGGGCCAACGTCCTGACTTTC. This sequence encodes CTSSQDLPGPGTGANVLTF.